The clone carrying this T cell receptor beta chain occurred many times. This beta chain is an unintended read in a library built for alpha chains; its size means little. The data originate from a study of spatial heterogeneity in lung cancer. About the study: Each distinct TCR and UMI combination averaged more than ten appearances in raw reads.

Unique molecular identifiers tagged every individual TCR cDNA molecule. TCRdb itself ran the 5' RACE reads through MiXCR, one entry per CDR3 protein. The repertoire consists of more than 5,000 distinct CDR3 sequences, with 9.5% to 15% occurring once and the leading ten covering approximately 16%. The J segment lost 0 bases and the V segment lost 5 bases, leaving 7 bases of the junction unmatched. Germline V CDR1 and CDR2: SGHRS, YFSETQ. This CDR3 spans 16 amino acids. Time point here: sample taken at primary tumor resection. The approximately 78 donors had untreated early-stage non-small cell lung cancer. Unsorted whole RNA from tumor, nontumor lung or frozen PBMC underwent sequencing.

The source material was lung tissue, sampled at surgery. The source is a human donor with early-stage non-small cell lung cancer. This chain joins TRBV5-1 and TRBJ2-1; 8 bases map to TRBD2. Here the CDR3 reads CASRGGSGSSYNEQFF. CDR3 nucleotides: TGCGCCAGCAGGGGAGGAAGCGGGAGCTCCTACAATGAGCAGTTCTTC. Full variable domain (missing parts from reference TRBV5-1 and TRBJ2-1): KAGVTQTPRYLIKTRGQQVTLSCSPISGHRSVSWYQQTPGQGLQFLFEYFSETQRNKGNFPGRFSGRQFSNSRSEMNVSTLELGDSALYLCASRGGSGSSYNEQFFGPGTRLTVL.